This TCR beta chain was obtained from a study of T cell repertoires in cytomegalovirus infection (dated by TCRdb to the late 2010s). About the study as a whole: Alongside well-studied HLA-B-restricted epitopes, the peptide stimulations were aimed at recently identified HLA-C-restricted CMV epitopes, whose presentation resists viral immunomodulation. Donor HLA type was relevant to the analysis, as public TCR beta signatures indicated carriage of CMV infection together with the matching HLA type. On the study overall, not on this receptor specifically: In the ex vivo response, HLA-C-restricted CMV-specific TCR beta clonotypes were dominant, and in two of eight donors the single most frequent clonotype came from this HLA-C-restricted group. In both this cohort and an independent cohort of 300 to 450 donors, the cumulative frequency of public TCR beta family members distinguished carriers of CMV infection plus the relevant HLA type.

The sequencer listed for this sample is Illumina HiSeq 1500. Starting from the raw public reads, TCRdb applied fastp trimming at Q25, assembled clones with MiXCR and retained in-frame beta chains. Rows matching on CDR3 protein sequence are summarized as one entry with the most common DNA and genes. The sample data list fewer than 130,000 distinct CDR3 sequences, and 35% to 50% of these were observed just once. The ten largest clonotypes hold approximately 69% of the sample. Per the publication, the treatment or condition label means: in vitro stimulation with specific CMV peptide epitopes to enrich CMV-specific T cells. As concerns this clonotype: Its antigen remains unidentified. One end of the junction varies from germline; a read error may be responsible.

The CDR3 holds 15 amino acids from the cysteine to the phenylalanine. Only the CDR3 portion is preserved as DNA: 45 bases, with reading frame beginning at the first base. CDR1 MGHRA and CDR2 YSYEKL were looked up in the germline V gene. The material was CD8+ T cells from cultured PBMCs, obtained from culture after CMV antigen stimulation. The chain is made from TRBV4-1 and TRBJ2-1; TRBD1 matches 9 bases in the middle. The receptor was isolated from a human donor in good health (CMV status not recorded). Some clones in this sample may be carry-over from other donors' samples. The CDR3 protein is CAISFRQGDDNEQFF. The sequence in DNA is TGCGCCATCAGCTTTCGACAGGGGGACGACAATGAGCAGTTCTTC.